This TCR beta chain was documented in a study of T cells in Graves' hyperthyroidism and ophthalmopathy. RNA transcripts were the template for amplifying TCR beta CDR3 regions. The TCR CDR3 first-round RT-PCR relied on the HTBI primer set. MiXCR was run by TCRdb on the multiplex PCR reads, yielding one entry per CDR3 protein. Here the sample spans over 700,000 distinct CDR3 sequences, 35% being singletons. Turning to this clonotype: At one end, the junction sequence differs from germline, possibly due to a read error.

It was uncontrolled infection, other autoimmune disease, pregnancy or lactation that excluded patients. Diagnosing involved the use of clinical symptoms, serum thyroxine and TRAb, thyroid ultrasound and orbital computed tomography. The sequencing sample was made of blood. The TCR sequence derives from a woman between 40 and 55 years old with Graves' hyperthyroidism.

The CDR3 DNA is TGTGCCAGCAGTTACGATACCGAGCGGGGGGGCAACACCGGGGAGCTGTTTTTT. Protein: CASSYDTERGGNTGELFF. V is TRBV10-3 and J is TRBJ2-2; TRBD2 matches at 10 bases. Germline CDR1 reads ENHRY; CDR2 reads SYGVKD. The CDR3 extends over 18 amino acids.